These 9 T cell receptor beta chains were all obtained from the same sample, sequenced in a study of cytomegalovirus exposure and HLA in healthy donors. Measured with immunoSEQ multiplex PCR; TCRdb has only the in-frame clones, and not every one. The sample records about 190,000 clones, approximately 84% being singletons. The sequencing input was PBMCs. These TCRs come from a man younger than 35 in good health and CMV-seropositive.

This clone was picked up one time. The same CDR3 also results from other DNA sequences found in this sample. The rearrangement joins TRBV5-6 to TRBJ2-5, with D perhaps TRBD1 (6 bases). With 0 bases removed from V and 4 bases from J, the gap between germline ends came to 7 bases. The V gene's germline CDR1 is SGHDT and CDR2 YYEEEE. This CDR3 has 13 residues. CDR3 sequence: CASSLGGRETQYF. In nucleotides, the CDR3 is TGTGCCAGCAGCTTGGGGGGGCGAGAGACCCAGTACTTC.

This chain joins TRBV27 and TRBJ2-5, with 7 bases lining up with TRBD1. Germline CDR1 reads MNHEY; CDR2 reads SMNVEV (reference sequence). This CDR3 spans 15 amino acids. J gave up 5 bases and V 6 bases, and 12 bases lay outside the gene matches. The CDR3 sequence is CASSPSSQGVETQYF. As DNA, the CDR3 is TGTGCCAGCAGCCCGAGCTCCCAGGGGGTTGAGACCCAGTACTTC.

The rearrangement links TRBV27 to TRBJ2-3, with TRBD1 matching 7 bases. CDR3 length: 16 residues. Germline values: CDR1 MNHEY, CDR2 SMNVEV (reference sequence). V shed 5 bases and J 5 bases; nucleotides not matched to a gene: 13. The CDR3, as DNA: TGTGCCAGCAGTCCATACAGGGGCGTCCTGGTAGATACGCAGTATTTT. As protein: CASSPYRGVLVDTQYF.

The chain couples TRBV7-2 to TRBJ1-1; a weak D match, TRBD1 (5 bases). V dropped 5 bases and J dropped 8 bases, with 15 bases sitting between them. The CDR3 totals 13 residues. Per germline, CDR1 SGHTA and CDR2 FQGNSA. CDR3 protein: CASSDRPGQEAFF. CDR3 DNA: TGTGCCAGCAGCGACAGACCCGGACAAGAAGCTTTCTTT.

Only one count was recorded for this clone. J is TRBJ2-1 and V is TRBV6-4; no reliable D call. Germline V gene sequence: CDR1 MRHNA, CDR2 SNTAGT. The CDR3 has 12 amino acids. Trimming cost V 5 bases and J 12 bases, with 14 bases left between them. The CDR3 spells CASSPDLSLQFF. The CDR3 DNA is TGTGCCAGCAGTCCCGATCTAAGTTTGCAGTTCTTC.

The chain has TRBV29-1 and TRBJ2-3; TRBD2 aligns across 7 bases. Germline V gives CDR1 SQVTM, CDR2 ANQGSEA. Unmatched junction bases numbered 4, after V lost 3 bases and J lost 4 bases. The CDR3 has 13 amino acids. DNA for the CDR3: TGCAGCGTTGAGGGGAGGGAAGCAGATACGCAGTATTTT. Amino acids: CSVEGREADTQYF.

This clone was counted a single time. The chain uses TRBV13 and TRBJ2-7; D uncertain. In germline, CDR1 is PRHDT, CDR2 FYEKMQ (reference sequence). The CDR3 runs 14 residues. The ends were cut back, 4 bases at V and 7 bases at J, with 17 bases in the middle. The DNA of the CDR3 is TGTGCCAGCAGCTCCGAGGTTCCGCCGAGAGAGCAGTACTTC. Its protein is CASSSEVPPREQYF.

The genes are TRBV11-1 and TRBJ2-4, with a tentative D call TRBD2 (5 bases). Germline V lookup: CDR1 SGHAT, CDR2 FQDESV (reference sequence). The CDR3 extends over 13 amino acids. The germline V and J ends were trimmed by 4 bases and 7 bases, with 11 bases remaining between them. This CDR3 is CASSYRGINIQYF. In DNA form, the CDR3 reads TGTGCCAGCAGCTACCGAGGGATTAACATTCAGTACTTC. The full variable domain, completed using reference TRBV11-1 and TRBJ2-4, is EAEVAQSPRYKITEKSQAVAFWCDPISGHATLYWYRQILGQGPELLVQFQDESVVDDSQLPKDRFSAERLKGVDSTLKIQPAELGDSAMYLCASSYRGINIQYFGAGTRLSVL.

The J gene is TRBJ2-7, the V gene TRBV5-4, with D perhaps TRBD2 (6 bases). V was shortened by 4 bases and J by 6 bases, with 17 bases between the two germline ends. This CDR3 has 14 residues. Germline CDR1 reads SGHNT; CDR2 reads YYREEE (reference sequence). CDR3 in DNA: TGTGCCAGCAGCCAATCTCCCCGGCGGGGCGAGCAGTACTTC. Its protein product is CASSQSPRRGEQYF.